One and the same sample provided the 15 T cell receptor beta chains below, sequenced in a study of T cell responses to AZD1222 COVID-19 vaccine. The repertoire was sequenced with immunoSEQ multiplex PCR; TCRdb's copy has only in-frame clones and lacks some. The data contain more than 95,000 clones, approximately 88% of them singletons. Sequenced here: peripheral blood, sampled on day 0 of AZD1222 vaccination. Source of these receptors: an adult in good health.

As for this clone: This same CDR3 is encoded by further DNA sequences in the sample. The J gene is TRBJ1-3, the V gene TRBV9; the D is unclear. The CDR3 extends over 13 amino acids. Germline V lookup: CDR1 SGDLS, CDR2 YYNGEE. V lost 0 bases to trimming and J lost 0 bases, with 1 base between them. DNA of the CDR3: TGTGCCAGCAGCGTAGGCTCTGGAAACACCATATATTTT. It specifies CASSVGSGNTIYF.

The chain links TRBV27 to TRBJ2-1, with 10 bases aligning to TRBD1. V dropped 4 bases and J dropped 5; count of bases not matched to a gene: 5. Germline loops: CDR1 MNHEY, CDR2 SMNVEV (reference sequence). CDR3 size: 15 residues. DNA for the CDR3: TGTGCCAGCAGTTCCTCGGACAGGGGGAACAATGAGCAGTTCTTC. Translated, it gives CASSSSDRGNNEQFF.

V and J are TRBV6-5 and TRBJ2-5; TRBD2 is a possible D gene (6 bases). This CDR3 has 12 residues. The V and J ends lost 3 bases and 5 bases respectively, with 7 bases between them. Germline CDR1 reads MNHEY; CDR2 reads SVGAGI. In nucleotides, the CDR3 is TGTGCCAGCAGTTATGGGAGGGAGACCCAGTACTTC. Its translation: CASSYGRETQYF.

This clone was seen just once. The rearrangement uses TRBV13 and TRBJ2-7; TRBD2 matches 7 bases. The CDR3 covers 14 residues. Germline-derived CDR1 and CDR2 are PRHDT and FYEKMQ (reference sequence). V was clipped by 0 bases and J by 3 bases; unmatched bases: 2. CDR3 sequence reads: CASSLGTSLYEQYF. The CDR3 DNA reads as TGTGCCAGCAGCTTAGGGACTAGCCTCTACGAGCAGTACTTC.

The rearrangement joins TRBV21-1 to TRBJ2-2; the table names TRBD2, a call not compared with the DNA. TRBV21-1 is a listed pseudogene. The CDR3 loop spans 16 amino acids. CDR3 sequence: CASSKKYLTNTGELFF. DNA of the CDR3: TGTGCCAGCAGCAAAAAGTATCTAACGAACACCGGGGAGCTGTTTTTT.

The V gene is TRBV7-9, the J gene TRBJ2-3, with 12 bases matching TRBD2. This CDR3 has 18 residues. Unmatched junction bases numbered 10, after V lost 3 bases and J lost 3 bases. Germline CDR1 reads SEHNR; CDR2 reads FQNEAQ (reference sequence). As DNA, the CDR3 is TGTGCCAGCAGCTTTGGGACTAGCGGGCACACGGGAACAGATACGCAGTATTTT. Its protein is CASSFGTSGHTGTDTQYF. The full variable domain, its missing parts supplied by reference TRBV7-9 and TRBJ2-3, is DTGVSQNPRHKITKRGQNVTFRCDPISEHNRLYWYRQTLGQGPEFLTYFQNEAQLEKSRLLSDRFSAERPKGSFSTLEIQRTEQGDSAMYLCASSFGTSGHTGTDTQYFGPGTRLTVL.

V is TRBV5-6 and J is TRBJ1-6; no reliable D call. The V end was cut by 5 bases, the J end by 5 bases, with 8 bases between. Germline V gene sequence: CDR1 SGHDT, CDR2 YYEEEE. This CDR3 is built from 13 residues. Here the CDR3 DNA reads TGTGCCAGCAGGAAAAGAAATAATTCACCCCTCCACTTT. Protein sequence: CASRKRNNSPLHF.

The V call is TRBV10-3, the J call TRBJ1-1; TRBD1 agrees at 9 bases. This CDR3 contains 16 residues. Trimming cost V 2 bases and J 7 bases; bases outside gene matches: 11. Looked up from germline, CDR1 is ENHRY and CDR2 is SYGVKD. The CDR3 DNA reads TGTGCCATCAGTGAGACTGGGACAGGGAAAGAAAATGAAGCTTTCTTT. Its translation: CAISETGTGKENEAFF.

The V gene is TRBV21-1, the J gene TRBJ1-1; TRBD1 is taken as the D call from the table, unchecked against the DNA. TRBV21-1 corresponds to a pseudogene. The CDR3 spans 19 residues. CDR3 sequence: CASSKAELPTGALNTEAFF. The CDR3, as DNA: TGTGCCAGCAGCAAAGCCGAACTTCCGACAGGGGCTTTGAACACTGAAGCTTTCTTT.

This clone occurred once. J is TRBJ1-3 and V is TRBV4-3; the match to TRBD1 covers 9 bases. Germline loops: CDR1 LGHNA, CDR2 YSLEER. The CDR3 consists of 15 residues. Germline trimming cut 1 base from V and 4 bases from J; bases unmatched to any gene: 2. This CDR3 is CASSQGTGVGNTIYF. The CDR3 DNA follows: TGCGCCAGCAGCCAAGGGACAGGGGTGGGAAACACCATATATTTT.

This rearrangement joins TRBV28 to TRBJ1-5; 10 bases map to TRBD1. Germline CDR1 is MDHEN and CDR2 is SYDVKM. The CDR3 runs to 15 residues. With V trimmed by 2 bases and J by 5 bases, 3 bases remained unmatched. CDR3 nucleotide sequence: TGTGCCAGCAGTTTAACGACAGGGGGCCATCAGCCCCAGCATTTT. Its protein product is CASSLTTGGHQPQHF. Based on the CDR3 plus reference TRBV28 and TRBJ1-5, the full variable domain is DVKVTQSSRYLVKRTGEKVFLECVQDMDHENMFWYRQDPGLGLRLIYFSYDVKMKEKGDIPEGYSVSREKKERFSLILESASTNQTSMYLCASSLTTGGHQPQHFGDGTRLSIL.

The CDR3 DNA is TGTGCCAGCAGCCACCTAAAGGGGCAGTGGGAGACCCAGTACTTC. Its translation: CASSHLKGQWETQYF. This chain uses TRBV3-1 (or the pseudogene TRBV3-2) with TRBJ2-5, with D possibly TRBD1 on 5 matching bases. V lost 3 bases, J lost 5 bases, and 16 bases lay in between. CDR1 and CDR2 from the germline V gene are LGHDT and YNNKEL (reference sequence). The CDR3 runs to 15 residues.

The gene calls are TRBV5-6 and TRBJ2-7, with D possibly being TRBD1 (6 bases). Trimming removed 4 bases at V and 4 bases at J, with 6 bases between. Per the germline V gene, CDR1 is SGHDT and CDR2 is YYEEEE. This CDR3 spans 11 amino acids. The CDR3 is CASSRGYEQYF. In DNA, the CDR3 is TGTGCCAGCAGCAGGGGGTACGAGCAGTACTTC.

V is TRBV9 and J is TRBJ2-1; 7 bases line up with TRBD1. CDR3 length: 13 amino acids. V dropped 5 bases and J dropped 6; count of bases not matched to a gene: 5. CDR1 SGDLS and CDR2 YYNGEE come from the germline V gene. The CDR3 DNA sequence: TGTGCCAGCAGGACGACAGGGCGCAATGAGCAGTTCTTC. It encodes CASRTTGRNEQFF.

This chain joins TRBV5-1 and TRBJ1-1; possible D gene TRBD1, 5 bases. The CDR3 length is 14 residues. Trimming pared 3 bases from V and 1 base from J, leaving 10 bases between. Germline CDR1 is SGHRS and CDR2 is YFSETQ. CDR3 amino acids: CASSSGRTNTEAFF. The CDR3 DNA reads TGCGCCAGCAGCTCGGGACGGACGAACACTGAAGCTTTCTTT.